A single sample gave rise to the 13 T cell receptor beta chains below, sequenced in a study of cytomegalovirus exposure and HLA in healthy donors. The PCR was carried out with 60 Vbeta primers and 13 Jbeta primers. TCRdb's table, derived via immunoSEQ multiplex PCR, lists solely in-frame clones and lacks some. The table records tens of thousands of clones, 65% to 90% of them present only once. Sequencing was carried out using PBMCs. The receptors were gathered from a woman aged 18-35 years in good health and CMV-seronegative.

This clone was picked up a small number of times. CDR3 region: CASSYSVNTEAFF. In DNA, the CDR3 is TGTGCCAGCAGTTATTCTGTGAACACTGAAGCTTTCTTT. The chain couples TRBV6-6 to TRBJ1-1; no definite D call. V lost 3 bases, J lost 0 bases, and 5 bases lay in between. The CDR3 sequence is 13 residues long. The germline CDR1 and CDR2 sequences are MNHNY and SVGAGI (reference sequence).

This clone was found once. CDR3 nucleotides: TGCGCCAGCAGCCAAGGTAACTTTAAAAGCACAGATACGCAGTATTTT. Its translation is CASSQGNFKSTDTQYF. The J gene is TRBJ2-3, the V gene TRBV4-3; D is ambiguous. Germline V gives CDR1 LGHNA, CDR2 YSLEER. V was cut by 1 base and J by 0 bases, with 11 bases left in between. The CDR3 runs to 16 residues.

This clone was found once. The V gene is TRBV5-4, the J gene TRBJ1-2, with D perhaps TRBD1 (6 bases). The CDR3 covers 16 residues. CDR1 is SGHNT, CDR2 YYREEE, per germline (reference sequence). V shed 4 bases and J shed 8 bases, with 24 bases lying between them. Here the CDR3 reads CASSTLQGFTSGGYTF. The CDR3 bases are TGTGCCAGCAGCACACTACAGGGATTCACTTCAGGGGGCTACACCTTC.

The CDR3 DNA follows: TGTGCCAGCAAGGGACTAGCGGGAGAAGGTACGCAGTATTTT. This encodes CASKGLAGEGTQYF. The V call is TRBV9, the J call TRBJ2-3; TRBD2 agrees at 14 bases. The V segment lost 6 bases and the J segment 8 bases; nucleotides outside the gene matches: 5. This CDR3 comprises 14 residues. The V gene's germline CDR1 is SGDLS and CDR2 YYNGEE.

The rearrangement joins TRBV11-2 to TRBJ2-3; no clear D gene. Per germline, CDR1 SGHAT and CDR2 FQNNGV. The CDR3 is made up of 12 amino acids. Between the trimmed V and J ends, which lost 3 bases and 5 bases, there was a span of 6 bases. The CDR3 protein is CASSFTLDTQYF. The CDR3 nucleotides read TGTGCCAGCAGCTTTACTTTAGATACGCAGTATTTT.

The gene calls are TRBV29-1 and TRBJ2-3; 7 positions match TRBD1. The CDR3 covers 15 residues. J was trimmed by 0 bases and V by 6 bases; bases with no gene match: 9. Germline-derived CDR1 and CDR2 are SQVTM and ANQGSEA. The CDR3 region is CSVAGTDFSTDTQYF. CDR3 DNA: TGCAGCGTAGCCGGGACAGACTTTAGCACAGATACGCAGTATTTT.

V gene TRBV27 combines with J gene TRBJ1-1; 7 bases agree with TRBD1. Per the germline V gene, CDR1 is MNHEY and CDR2 is SMNVEV (reference sequence). V was pared by 5 bases and J by 6 bases, with 6 bases of the junction left unmatched. The CDR3 runs to 13 residues. The CDR3 bases are TGTGCCAGCAGTCCAGGGACAGCGTCTGAAGCTTTCTTT. It is translated as CASSPGTASEAFF.

The chain recombines TRBV27 with TRBJ2-1, with 7 positions matching TRBD1. This CDR3 region has 14 residues. CDR1 and CDR2 from the germline V gene are MNHEY and SMNVEV (reference sequence). Losses at the gene ends were 4 bases for V and 6 bases for J; bases not matched to a gene: 6. CDR3 region: CASSSDRVRNEQFF. CDR3 nucleotides: TGTGCCAGCAGTTCCGACAGGGTTCGCAATGAGCAGTTCTTC.

The chain couples TRBV7-3 to TRBJ2-1; 10 nucleotides line up with TRBD2. The CDR3 has 17 amino acids. J was trimmed by 6 bases and V by 5 bases; bases with no gene match: 13. Looked up from germline, CDR1 is SGHTA and CDR2 is FQGTGA. In DNA, the CDR3 is TGTGCCAGCAGCACAAACGCAGTAGCGGGGGGACTCAATGAGCAGTTCTTC. Its translation is CASSTNAVAGGLNEQFF.

The gene calls are TRBV5-6 and TRBJ2-3; 8 bases are a match to TRBD2. From germline, CDR1 is SGHDT and CDR2 YYEEEE. Trimming took 6 bases from V and 6 from J; bases not matched to a gene: 12. The CDR3 totals 15 residues. The CDR3 region has the DNA TGTGCCAGCAATTCGCGGGAGGCTGGGGTGGATACGCAGTATTTT. Protein: CASNSREAGVDTQYF.

This chain links TRBV16 with TRBJ1-5, with 10 positions matching TRBD1. CDR1 KGHSY and CDR2 FQNENV come from the germline V gene. J gave up 7 bases and V 2 bases, and 8 bases lay outside the gene matches. This CDR3 has 16 residues. The CDR3 coding sequence is TGTGCCAGCAGCCAACGAGGACAGGGGGTCGGACAGCCCCAGCATTTT. Amino acids: CASSQRGQGVGQPQHF.

The chain carries TRBV7-9 and TRBJ2-3; D call uncertain. Germline values: CDR1 SEHNR, CDR2 FQNEAQ (reference sequence). With 3 bases removed from V and 1 base from J, the gap between germline ends came to 20 bases. The CDR3 runs to 18 residues. The CDR3 is CASSFPHIVRYGTDTQYF. The CDR3 DNA reads as TGTGCCAGCAGCTTCCCCCATATCGTTAGATACGGCACAGATACGCAGTATTTT.

In its sample, this clone was seen a few times. The chain combines TRBV6-7 with TRBJ2-7; 13 bases match TRBD2. TRBV6-7 is reported as an ORF; its role is uncertain. This CDR3 comprises 16 residues. The V gene end was trimmed by 5 bases and the J gene end by 3 bases; junction bases not matched to a gene: 7. CDR3 in amino acids: CASSPGLAGDSYEQYF. DNA for the CDR3: TGTGCCAGCAGTCCCGGACTAGCGGGAGATAGCTACGAGCAGTACTTC.